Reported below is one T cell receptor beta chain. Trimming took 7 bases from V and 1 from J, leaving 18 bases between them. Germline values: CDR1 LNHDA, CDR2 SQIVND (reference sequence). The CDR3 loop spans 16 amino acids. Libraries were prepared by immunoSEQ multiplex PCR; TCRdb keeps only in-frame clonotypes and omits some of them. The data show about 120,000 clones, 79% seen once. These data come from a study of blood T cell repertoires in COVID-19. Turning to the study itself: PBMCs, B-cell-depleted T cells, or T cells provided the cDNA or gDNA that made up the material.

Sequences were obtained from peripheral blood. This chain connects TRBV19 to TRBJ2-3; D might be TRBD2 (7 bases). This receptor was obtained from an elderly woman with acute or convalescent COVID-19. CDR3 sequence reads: CASTLGGEHGTDTQYF. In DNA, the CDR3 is TGTGCCAGTACCCTAGGGGGGGAGCACGGCACAGATACGCAGTATTTT. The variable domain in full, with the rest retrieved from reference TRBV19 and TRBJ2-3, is DGGITQSPKYLFRKEGQNVTLSCEQNLNHDAMYWYRQDPGQGLRLIYYSQIVNDFQKGDIAEGYSVSREKKESFPLTVTSAQKNPTAFYLCASTLGGEHGTDTQYFGPGTRLTVL.